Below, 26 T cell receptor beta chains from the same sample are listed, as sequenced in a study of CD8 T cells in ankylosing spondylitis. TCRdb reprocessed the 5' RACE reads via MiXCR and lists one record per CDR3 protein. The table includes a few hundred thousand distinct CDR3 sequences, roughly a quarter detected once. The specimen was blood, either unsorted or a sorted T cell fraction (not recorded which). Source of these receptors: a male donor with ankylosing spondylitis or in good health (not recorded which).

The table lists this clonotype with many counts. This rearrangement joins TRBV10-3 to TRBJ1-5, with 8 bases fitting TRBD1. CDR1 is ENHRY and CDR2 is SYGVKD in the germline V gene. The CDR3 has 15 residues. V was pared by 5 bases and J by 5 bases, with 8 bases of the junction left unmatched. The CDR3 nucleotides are TGTGCCATCAGTTCCCGGACAGGGACGGATCAGCCCCAGCATTTT. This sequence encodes CAISSRTGTDQPQHF.

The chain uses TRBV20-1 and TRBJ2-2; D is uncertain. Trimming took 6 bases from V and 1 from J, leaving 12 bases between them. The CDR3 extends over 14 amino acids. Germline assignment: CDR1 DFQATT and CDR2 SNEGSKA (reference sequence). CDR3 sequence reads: CSASKGLNTGELFF. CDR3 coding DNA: TGCAGTGCGTCCAAGGGCTTGAACACCGGGGAGCTGTTTTTT.

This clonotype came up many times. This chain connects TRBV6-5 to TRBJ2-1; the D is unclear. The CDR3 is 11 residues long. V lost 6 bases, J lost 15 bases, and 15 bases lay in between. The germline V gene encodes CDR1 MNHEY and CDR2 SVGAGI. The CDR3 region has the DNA TGTGCCAGCAGCCCCGGGTTAGGAGTGTTCTTC. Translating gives CASSPGLGVFF.

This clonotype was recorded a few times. The CDR3 loop reads CAISESRGTNTGELFF. DNA for the CDR3: TGTGCCATCAGTGAGTCAAGGGGGACAAACACCGGGGAGCTGTTTTTT. This chain uses TRBV10-3 with TRBJ2-2, with D perhaps TRBD1 (6 bases). The V gene lost 0 bases and the J gene lost 2 bases, with 10 bases spanning the gap. Germline V lookup: CDR1 ENHRY, CDR2 SYGVKD. The CDR3 has 16 amino acids.

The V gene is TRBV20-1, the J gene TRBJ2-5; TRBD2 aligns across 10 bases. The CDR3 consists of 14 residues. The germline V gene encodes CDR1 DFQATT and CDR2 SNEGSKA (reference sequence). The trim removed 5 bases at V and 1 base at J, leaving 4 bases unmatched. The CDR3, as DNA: TGCAGTGCTGGAGGACTAGCGGTCCAAGAGACCCAGTACTTC. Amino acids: CSAGGLAVQETQYF.

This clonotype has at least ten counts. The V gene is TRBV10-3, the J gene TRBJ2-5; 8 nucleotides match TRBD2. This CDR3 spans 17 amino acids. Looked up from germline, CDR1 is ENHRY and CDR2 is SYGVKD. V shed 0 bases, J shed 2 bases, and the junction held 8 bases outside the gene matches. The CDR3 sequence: CAISESSGGPGQETQYF. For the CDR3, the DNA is TGTGCCATCAGTGAGTCTTCGGGGGGGCCTGGTCAAGAGACCCAGTACTTC.

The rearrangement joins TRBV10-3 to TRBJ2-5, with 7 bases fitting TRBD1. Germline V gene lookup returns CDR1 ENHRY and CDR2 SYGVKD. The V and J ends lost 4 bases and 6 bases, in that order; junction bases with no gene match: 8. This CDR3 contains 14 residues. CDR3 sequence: CAISARGGAKTQYF. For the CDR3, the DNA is TGTGCCATCAGTGCCCGAGGGGGCGCGAAGACCCAGTACTTC.

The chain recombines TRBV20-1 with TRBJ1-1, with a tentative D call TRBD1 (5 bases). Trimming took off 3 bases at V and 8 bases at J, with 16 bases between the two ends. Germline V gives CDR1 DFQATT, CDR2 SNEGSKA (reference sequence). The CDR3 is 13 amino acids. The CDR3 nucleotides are TGCAGTGCTAGTTCGGGGCTAAGCAGGGAAGCTTTCTTT. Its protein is CSASSGLSREAFF.

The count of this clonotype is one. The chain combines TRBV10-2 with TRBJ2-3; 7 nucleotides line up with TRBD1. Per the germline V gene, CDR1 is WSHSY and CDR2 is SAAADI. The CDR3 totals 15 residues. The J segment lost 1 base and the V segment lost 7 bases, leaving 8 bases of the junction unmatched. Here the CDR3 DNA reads TGCGCCAGCAATTTCGACAGGGTGGGCACAGATACGCAGTATTTT. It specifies CASNFDRVGTDTQYF.

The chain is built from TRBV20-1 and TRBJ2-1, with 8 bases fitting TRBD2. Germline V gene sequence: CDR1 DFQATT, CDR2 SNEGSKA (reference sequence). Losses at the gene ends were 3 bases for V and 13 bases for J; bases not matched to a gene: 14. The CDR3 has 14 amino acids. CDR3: CSASRGGGGTSQFF. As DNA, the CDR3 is TGCAGTGCTAGTAGAGGGGGAGGTGGGACTAGTCAGTTCTTC.

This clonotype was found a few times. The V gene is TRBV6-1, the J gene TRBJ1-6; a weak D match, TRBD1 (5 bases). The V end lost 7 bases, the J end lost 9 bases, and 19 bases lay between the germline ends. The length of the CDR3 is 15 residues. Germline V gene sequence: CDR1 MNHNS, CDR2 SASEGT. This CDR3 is CASKPGRYVGSPLHF. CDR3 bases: TGTGCCAGCAAGCCGGGGCGATATGTGGGTTCACCCCTCCACTTT.

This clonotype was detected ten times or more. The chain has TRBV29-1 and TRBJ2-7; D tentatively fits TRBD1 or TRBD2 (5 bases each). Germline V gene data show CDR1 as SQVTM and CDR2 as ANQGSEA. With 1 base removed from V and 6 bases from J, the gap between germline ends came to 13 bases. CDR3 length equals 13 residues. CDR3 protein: CSVEVRGRVEQYF. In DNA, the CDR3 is TGCAGCGTTGAAGTGAGGGGAAGGGTCGAGCAGTACTTC.

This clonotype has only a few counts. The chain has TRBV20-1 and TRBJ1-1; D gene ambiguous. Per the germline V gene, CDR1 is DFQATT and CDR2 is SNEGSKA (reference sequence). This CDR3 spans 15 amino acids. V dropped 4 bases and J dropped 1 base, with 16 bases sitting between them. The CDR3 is CSATPTIKPNTEAFF. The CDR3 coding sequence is TGCAGTGCTACCCCTACAATTAAGCCGAACACTGAAGCTTTCTTT.

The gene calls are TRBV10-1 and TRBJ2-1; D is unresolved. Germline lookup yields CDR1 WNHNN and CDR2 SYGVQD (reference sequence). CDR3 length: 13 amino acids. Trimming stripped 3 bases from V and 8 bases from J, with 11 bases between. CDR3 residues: CASSDPYSYEQFF. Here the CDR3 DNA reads TGCGCCAGCAGTGATCCTTATTCGTATGAGCAGTTCTTC.

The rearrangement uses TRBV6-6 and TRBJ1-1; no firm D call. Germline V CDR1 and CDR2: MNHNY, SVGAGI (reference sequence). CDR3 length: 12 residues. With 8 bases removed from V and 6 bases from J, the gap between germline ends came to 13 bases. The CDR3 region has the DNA TGTGCCAGCCGCGTTCGGTTCGCTGAAGCTTTCTTT. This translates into CASRVRFAEAFF.

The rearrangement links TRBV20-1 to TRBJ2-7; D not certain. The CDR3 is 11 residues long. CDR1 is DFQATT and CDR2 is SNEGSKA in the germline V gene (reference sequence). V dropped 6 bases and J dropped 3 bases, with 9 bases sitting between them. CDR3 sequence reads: CSAPGGYEQYF. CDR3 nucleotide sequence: TGCAGTGCCCCGGGCGGCTACGAGCAGTACTTC.

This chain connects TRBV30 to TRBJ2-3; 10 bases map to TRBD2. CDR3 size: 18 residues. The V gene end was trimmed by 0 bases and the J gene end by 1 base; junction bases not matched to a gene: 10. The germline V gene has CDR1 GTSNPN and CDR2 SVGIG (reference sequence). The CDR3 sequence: CAWSVPSGGPPGTDTQYF. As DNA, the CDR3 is TGTGCCTGGAGTGTACCTAGCGGGGGACCGCCTGGCACAGATACGCAGTATTTT.

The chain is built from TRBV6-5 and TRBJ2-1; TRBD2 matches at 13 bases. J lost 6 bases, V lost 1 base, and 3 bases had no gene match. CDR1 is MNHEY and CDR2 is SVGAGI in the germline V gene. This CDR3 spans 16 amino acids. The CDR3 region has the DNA TGTGCCAGCAGTTACTTCAGGACTAGCGGGAGCAATGAGCAGTTCTTC. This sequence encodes CASSYFRTSGSNEQFF.

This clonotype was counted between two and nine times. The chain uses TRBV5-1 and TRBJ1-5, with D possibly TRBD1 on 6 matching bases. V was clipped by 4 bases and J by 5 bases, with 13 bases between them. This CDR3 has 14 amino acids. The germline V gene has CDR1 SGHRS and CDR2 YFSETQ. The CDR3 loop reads CASSLWGADQPQHF. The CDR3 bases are TGCGCCAGCAGCCTTTGGGGGGCGGATCAGCCCCAGCATTTT. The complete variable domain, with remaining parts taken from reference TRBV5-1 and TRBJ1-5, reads KAGVTQTPRYLIKTRGQQVTLSCSPISGHRSVSWYQQTPGQGLQFLFEYFSETQRNKGNFPGRFSGRQFSNSRSEMNVSTLELGDSALYLCASSLWGADQPQHFGDGTRLSIL.

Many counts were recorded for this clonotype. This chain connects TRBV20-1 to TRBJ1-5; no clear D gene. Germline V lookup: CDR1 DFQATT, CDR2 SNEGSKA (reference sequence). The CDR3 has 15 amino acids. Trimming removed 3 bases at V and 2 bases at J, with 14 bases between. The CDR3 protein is CSASLPRAGNQPQHF. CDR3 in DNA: TGCAGTGCTAGCCTACCACGGGCCGGCAATCAGCCCCAGCATTTT.

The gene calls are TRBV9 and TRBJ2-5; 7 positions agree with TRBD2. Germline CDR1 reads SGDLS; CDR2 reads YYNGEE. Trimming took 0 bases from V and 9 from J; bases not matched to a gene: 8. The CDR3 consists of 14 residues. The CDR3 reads CASSVDGRGTAQYF. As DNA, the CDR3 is TGTGCCAGCAGCGTAGATGGGCGGGGGACTGCCCAGTACTTC.

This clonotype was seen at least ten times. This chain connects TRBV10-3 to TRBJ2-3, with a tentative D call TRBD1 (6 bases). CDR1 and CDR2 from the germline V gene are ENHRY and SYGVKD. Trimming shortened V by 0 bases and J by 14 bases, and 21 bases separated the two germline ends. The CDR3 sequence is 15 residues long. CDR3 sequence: CAISESEVRGHSRYF. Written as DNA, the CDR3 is TGTGCCATCAGTGAGTCAGAGGTCAGGGGACATTCCCGGTATTTT.

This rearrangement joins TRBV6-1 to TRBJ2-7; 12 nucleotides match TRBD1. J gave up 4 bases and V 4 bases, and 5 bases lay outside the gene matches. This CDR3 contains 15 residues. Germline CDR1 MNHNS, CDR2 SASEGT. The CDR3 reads CASSVGTGGRYEQYF. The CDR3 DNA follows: TGTGCCAGCAGTGTGGGGACAGGGGGCCGATACGAGCAGTACTTC.

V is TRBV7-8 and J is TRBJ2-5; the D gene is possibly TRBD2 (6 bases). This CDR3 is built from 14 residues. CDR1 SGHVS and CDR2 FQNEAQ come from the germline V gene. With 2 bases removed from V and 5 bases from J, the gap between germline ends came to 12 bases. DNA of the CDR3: TGTGCCAGCAGCTTACCGGCGGGGTCGGAGACCCAGTACTTC. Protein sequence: CASSLPAGSETQYF.

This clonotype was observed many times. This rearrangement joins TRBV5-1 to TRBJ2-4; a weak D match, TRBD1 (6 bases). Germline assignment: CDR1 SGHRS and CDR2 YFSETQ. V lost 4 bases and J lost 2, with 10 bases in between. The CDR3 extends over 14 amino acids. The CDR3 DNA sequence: TGCGCCAGCAGCGCCGGACAGTCCAAAAACATTCAGTACTTC. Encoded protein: CASSAGQSKNIQYF.

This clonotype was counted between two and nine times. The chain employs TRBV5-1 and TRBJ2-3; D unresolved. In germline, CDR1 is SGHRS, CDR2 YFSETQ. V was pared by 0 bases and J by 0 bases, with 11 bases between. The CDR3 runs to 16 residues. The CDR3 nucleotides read TGCGCCAGCAGCTTGGGTGTCACGGCGAGCACAGATACGCAGTATTTT. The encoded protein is CASSLGVTASTDTQYF.